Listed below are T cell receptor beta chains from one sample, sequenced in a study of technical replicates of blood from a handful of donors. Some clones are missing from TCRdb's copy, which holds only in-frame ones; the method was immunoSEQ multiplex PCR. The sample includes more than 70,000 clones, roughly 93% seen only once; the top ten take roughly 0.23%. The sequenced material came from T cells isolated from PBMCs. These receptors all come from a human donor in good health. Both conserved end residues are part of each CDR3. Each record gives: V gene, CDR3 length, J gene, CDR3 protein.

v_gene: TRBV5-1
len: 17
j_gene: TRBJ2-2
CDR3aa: CASSYDLAGGNTGELFF

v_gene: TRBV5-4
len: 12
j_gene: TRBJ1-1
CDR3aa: CASSPGDERAFF

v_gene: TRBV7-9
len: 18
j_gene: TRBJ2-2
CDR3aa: CASSLIGSLLPNTGELFF

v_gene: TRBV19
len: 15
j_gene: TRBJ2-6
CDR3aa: CASSIAVSGANVLTF

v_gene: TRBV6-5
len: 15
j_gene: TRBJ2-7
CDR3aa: CASSYSALAGYEQYF

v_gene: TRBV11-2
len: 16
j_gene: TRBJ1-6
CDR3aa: CASSSIGTETGSPLHF

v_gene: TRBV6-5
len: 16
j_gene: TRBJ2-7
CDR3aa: CASSYDGGGLPYEQYF

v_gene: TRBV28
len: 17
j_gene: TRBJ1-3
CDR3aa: CASSFLTGTGSGNTIYF

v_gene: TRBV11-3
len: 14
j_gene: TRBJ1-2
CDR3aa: CASSGRQGSYGYTF

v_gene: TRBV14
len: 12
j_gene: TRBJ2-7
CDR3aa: CASSQDTRSQYF

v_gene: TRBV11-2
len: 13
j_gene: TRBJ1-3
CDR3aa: CASSADRGYTIYF

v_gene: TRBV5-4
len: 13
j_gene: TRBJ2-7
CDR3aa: CASSPQGSYEQYF

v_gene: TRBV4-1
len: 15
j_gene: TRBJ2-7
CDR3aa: CASSPGQPGVYEQYF

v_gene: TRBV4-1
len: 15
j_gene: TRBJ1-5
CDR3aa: CASSQDLQVNQPQHF

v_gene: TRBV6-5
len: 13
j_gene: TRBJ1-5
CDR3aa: CASSYSSPEPQHF

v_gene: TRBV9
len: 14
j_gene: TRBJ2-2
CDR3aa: CASSAPGGTGELFF

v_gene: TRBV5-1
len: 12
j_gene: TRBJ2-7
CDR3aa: CASSLEGYEQYF

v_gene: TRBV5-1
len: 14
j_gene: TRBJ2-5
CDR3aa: CASSMTSGLETQYF

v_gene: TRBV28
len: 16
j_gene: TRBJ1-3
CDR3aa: CASSLNAPPSGNTIYF

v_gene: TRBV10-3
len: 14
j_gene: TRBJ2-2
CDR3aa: CATAGGPFSGELFF

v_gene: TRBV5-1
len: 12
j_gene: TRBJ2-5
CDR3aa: CASRVSGETQYF

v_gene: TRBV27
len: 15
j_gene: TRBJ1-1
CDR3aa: CASSQSPGSYTEAFF

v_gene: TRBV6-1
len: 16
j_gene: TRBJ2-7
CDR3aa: CASSQETGVRIYEQYF

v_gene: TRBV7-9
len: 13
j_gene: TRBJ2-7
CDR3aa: CASSLEGAYEQYF

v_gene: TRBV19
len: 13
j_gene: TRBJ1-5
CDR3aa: CASSILPGQPQHF

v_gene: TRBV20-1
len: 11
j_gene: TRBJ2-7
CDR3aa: CSPSGSNEQYF

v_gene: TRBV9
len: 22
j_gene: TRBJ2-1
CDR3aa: CASSVRGASGGGTLSTYNEQFF

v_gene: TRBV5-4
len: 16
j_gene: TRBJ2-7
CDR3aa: CASSMEGTGSSYEQYF

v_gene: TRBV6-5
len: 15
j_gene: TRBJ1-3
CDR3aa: CASSPTGLGGNTIYF

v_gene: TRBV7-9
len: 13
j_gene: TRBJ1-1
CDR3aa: CASSLSSVEGAFF

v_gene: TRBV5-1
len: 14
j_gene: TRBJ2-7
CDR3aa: CASSLEGEIYEQYF

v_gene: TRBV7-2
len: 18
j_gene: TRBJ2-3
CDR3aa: CASSLDPNNQGGGDTQYF

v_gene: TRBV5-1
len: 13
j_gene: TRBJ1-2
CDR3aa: CASSLGPGQGYTF

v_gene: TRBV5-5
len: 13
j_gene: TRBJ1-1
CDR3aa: CASSSSLSPEAFF

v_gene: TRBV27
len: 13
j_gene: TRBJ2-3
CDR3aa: CASSLVQTDTQYF

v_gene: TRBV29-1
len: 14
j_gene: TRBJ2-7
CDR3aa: CSVEVTGGAYEQYF

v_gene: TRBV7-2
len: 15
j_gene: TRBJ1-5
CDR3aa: CASSLGLSKGQPQHF

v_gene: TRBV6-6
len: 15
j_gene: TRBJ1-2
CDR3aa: CASSQQGFKNYGYTF

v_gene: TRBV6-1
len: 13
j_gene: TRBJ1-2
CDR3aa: CASTLGEGKGYTF

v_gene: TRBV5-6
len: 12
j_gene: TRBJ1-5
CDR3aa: CASSLSDQPQHF

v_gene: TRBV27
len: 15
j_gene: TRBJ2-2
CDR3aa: CASSRGLAGTGELFF

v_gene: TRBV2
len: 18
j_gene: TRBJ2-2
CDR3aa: CASRFDPGTRGNTGELFF

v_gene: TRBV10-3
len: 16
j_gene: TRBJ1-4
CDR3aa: CAISETKAGEGEKLFF

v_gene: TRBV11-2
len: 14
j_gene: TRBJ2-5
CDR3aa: CASSLEGALGTQYF

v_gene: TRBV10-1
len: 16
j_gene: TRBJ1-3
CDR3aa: CASSESSQESGNTIYF

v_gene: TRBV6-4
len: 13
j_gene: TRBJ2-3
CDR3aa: CASSWTSTDTQYF

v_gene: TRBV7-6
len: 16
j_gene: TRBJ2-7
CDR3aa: CASSAGGGQVAYEQYF

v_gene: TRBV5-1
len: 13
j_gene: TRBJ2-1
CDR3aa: CASASPGVNEQFF

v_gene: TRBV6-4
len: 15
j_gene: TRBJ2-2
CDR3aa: CASSLGRANTGELFF

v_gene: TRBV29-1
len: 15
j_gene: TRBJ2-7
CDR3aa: CSVHDGAGDVDEQYF

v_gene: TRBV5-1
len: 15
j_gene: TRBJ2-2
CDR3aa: CASSLTGLNTGELFF

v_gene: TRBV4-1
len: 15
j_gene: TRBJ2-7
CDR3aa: CASSQVTRLSNEQYF

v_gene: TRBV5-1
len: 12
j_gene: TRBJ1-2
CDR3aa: CASSPQGYGYTF

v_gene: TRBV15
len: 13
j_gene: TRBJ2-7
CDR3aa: CATSRDLEYEQYF

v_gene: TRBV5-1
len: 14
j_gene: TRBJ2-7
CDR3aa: CASSLNPGPYEQYF

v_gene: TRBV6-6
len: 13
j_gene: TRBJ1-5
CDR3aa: CASSPQSPQPQHF

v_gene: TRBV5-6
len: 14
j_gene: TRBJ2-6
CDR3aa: CASSPRAGANVLTF

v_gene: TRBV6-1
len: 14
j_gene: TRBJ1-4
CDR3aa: CASSGAGAGEKLFF

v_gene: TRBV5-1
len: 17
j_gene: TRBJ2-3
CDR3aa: CASSRLAGGSGTDTQYF